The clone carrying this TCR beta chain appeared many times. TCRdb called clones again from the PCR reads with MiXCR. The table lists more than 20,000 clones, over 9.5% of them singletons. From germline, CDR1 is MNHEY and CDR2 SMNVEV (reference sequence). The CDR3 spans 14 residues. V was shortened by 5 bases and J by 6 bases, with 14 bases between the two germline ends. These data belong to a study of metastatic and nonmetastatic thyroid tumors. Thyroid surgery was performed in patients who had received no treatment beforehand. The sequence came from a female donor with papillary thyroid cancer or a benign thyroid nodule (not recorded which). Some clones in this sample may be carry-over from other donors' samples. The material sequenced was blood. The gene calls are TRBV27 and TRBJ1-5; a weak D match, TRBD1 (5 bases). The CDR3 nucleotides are TGTGCCAGCAGTCCGGGACGGATCCTTCAGCCCCAGCATTTT. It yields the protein CASSPGRILQPQHF.